A selection of T cell receptor beta chains follows, all from one sample in a study of cytomegalovirus exposure and HLA in healthy donors. Some clones are missing from TCRdb's copy, which holds only in-frame ones; the method was immunoSEQ multiplex PCR. In the table there are some 130,000 clones, approximately 80% of which are singletons. Specimen: PBMCs. The origin of the receptors is a male donor in good health and CMV-seronegative. The CDR3 runs from the conserved cysteine through the conserved F or W. D genes are given only for firm matches. Part of the rows lack a size; the others show once, few, many or a class for expanded clones.

J: TRBJ1-1; D: NA; V: TRBV7-2; size: NA; CDR3: CASSPPGVRNTEAFF; DNA: TGTGCCAGCAGCCCGCCCGGGGTTAGAAACACTGAAGCTTTCTTT
J: TRBJ2-1; D: TRBD2; V: TRBV7-3; size: NA; CDR3: CASSLTPSGRGNEQFF; DNA: TGTGCCAGCAGCTTAACACCTAGCGGGAGAGGCAATGAGCAGTTCTTC
J: TRBJ1-2; D: TRBD1; V: TRBV19; size: NA; CDR3: CATRDSTFYGYTF; DNA: TGTGCCACCCGGGACAGCACCTTCTATGGCTACACCTTC
J: TRBJ2-5; D: NA; V: TRBV19; size: NA; CDR3: CASSIGGTRETQYF; DNA: TGTGCCAGTAGTATAGGCGGAACTAGGGAGACCCAGTACTTC
J: TRBJ2-7; D: TRBD1; V: TRBV7-2; size: few; CDR3: CASSTQTGQAYEQYF; DNA: TGTGCCAGCAGCACCCAAACTGGACAGGCCTACGAGCAGTACTTC
J: TRBJ2-1; D: NA; V: TRBV6-5; size: few; CDR3: CASNPRGQGYEQFF; DNA: TGTGCCAGCAACCCTCGGGGCCAGGGGTATGAGCAGTTCTTC
J: TRBJ1-1; D: NA; V: TRBV2; size: few; CDR3: CASSEIGVLSPTWGTEAFF; DNA: TGTGCCAGCAGTGAAATAGGGGTTCTCAGCCCGACCTGGGGCACTGAAGCTTTCTTT
J: TRBJ2-3; D: NA; V: TRBV11-2; size: NA; CDR3: CASSLVIGGSTDTQYF; DNA: TGTGCCAGCAGCTTAGTCATTGGCGGGAGCACAGATACGCAGTATTTT
J: TRBJ1-2; D: NA; V: TRBV27; size: NA; CDR3: CASSPLTLGMTANYGYTF; DNA: TGTGCCAGCAGTCCTCTCACACTTGGTATGACAGCTAACTATGGCTACACCTTC
J: TRBJ1-5; D: TRBD1; V: TRBV30; size: NA; CDR3: CAWTGQGNQPQHF; DNA: TGTGCCTGGACCGGACAGGGAAATCAGCCCCAGCATTTT
J: TRBJ2-1; D: NA; V: TRBV10-3; size: NA; CDR3: CAISERGGSSYNEQFF; DNA: TGTGCCATCAGTGAGAGGGGAGGTAGCTCCTACAATGAGCAGTTCTTC
J: TRBJ2-1; D: TRBD2; V: TRBV2; size: NA; CDR3: CASARLAVSYNEQFF; DNA: TGTGCCAGCGCCAGACTAGCGGTCTCCTACAATGAGCAGTTCTTC
J: TRBJ1-2; D: NA; V: TRBV6-6; size: NA; CDR3: CASSSGADGYTF; DNA: TGTGCCAGCAGTTCAGGGGCTGACGGCTACACCTTC
J: TRBJ2-3; D: NA; V: TRBV7-9; size: NA; CDR3: CASSLVATFTDTRYF; DNA: TGTGCCAGCAGCTTAGTAGCGACCTTCACAGATACGCGGTATTTT
J: TRBJ2-2; D: TRBD2; V: TRBV7-3; size: NA; CDR3: CASSLNPSGGVNTGELFF; DNA: TGTGCCAGCAGCTTAAACCCTAGCGGGGGGGTTAACACCGGGGAGCTGTTTTTT
J: TRBJ2-4; D: TRBD1; V: TRBV6-1; size: few; CDR3: CASRTGTGTQNIQYF; DNA: TGTGCCAGCAGGACAGGGACAGGGACTCAAAACATTCAGTACTTC
J: TRBJ2-7; D: NA; V: TRBV18; size: NA; CDR3: CASSPGSFGYEQYF; DNA: TGTGCCAGCTCACCAGGGAGCTTCGGTTACGAGCAGTACTTC
J: TRBJ2-1; D: TRBD2; V: TRBV19; size: NA; CDR3: CASSIGSGVRGFF; DNA: TGTGCCAGTAGTATAGGTAGCGGGGTCCGTGGGTTCTTC
J: TRBJ1-4; D: NA; V: TRBV5-8; size: NA; CDR3: CASSVNRESVTNEKLFF; DNA: TGTGCCAGCAGCGTTAACAGGGAATCAGTAACTAATGAAAAACTGTTTTTT
J: TRBJ2-7; D: NA; V: TRBV7-3; size: NA; CDR3: CASRLLRDSGEQYF; DNA: TGTGCCAGCAGACTTTTGCGGGATTCGGGGGAGCAGTACTTC
J: TRBJ1-5; D: TRBD1; V: TRBV6-5; size: NA; CDR3: CASSYDRGNNQPQHF; DNA: TGTGCCAGCAGTTACGACAGGGGAAACAATCAGCCCCAGCATTTT
J: TRBJ2-5; D: NA; V: TRBV10-3; size: NA; CDR3: CAISRGQETQYF; DNA: TGTGCCATCAGCAGGGGTCAAGAGACCCAGTACTTC
J: TRBJ1-2; D: NA; V: TRBV29-1; size: NA; CDR3: CSVEGGQIYGYTF; DNA: TGCAGCGTTGAAGGTGGACAGATCTATGGCTACACCTTC
J: TRBJ2-6; D: NA; V: TRBV27; size: NA; CDR3: CASSPLGSGANGLTF; DNA: TGTGCCAGCAGTCCCCTTGGGTCTGGGGCCAACGGCCTGACTTTC
J: TRBJ1-4; D: TRBD1; V: TRBV6-1; size: NA; CDR3: CASSERGDREAKLFF; DNA: TGTGCCAGCAGTGAAAGGGGGGACAGGGAAGCAAAACTGTTTTTT
J: TRBJ2-1; D: TRBD2; V: TRBV11-2; size: NA; CDR3: CASSAGLASNEQFF; DNA: TGTGCCAGCAGCGCGGGACTAGCTTCCAATGAGCAGTTCTTC
J: TRBJ1-5; D: TRBD1; V: TRBV10-3; size: NA; CDR3: CAIREGAGQPQHF; DNA: TGTGCCATCAGGGAGGGGGCTGGTCAGCCCCAGCATTTT
J: TRBJ2-4; D: NA; V: TRBV7-9; size: NA; CDR3: CSSSGVNIQYF; DNA: TGTTCCAGCTCAGGGGTAAACATTCAGTACTTC
J: TRBJ1-6; D: NA; V: TRBV5-1; size: NA; CDR3: CASSLTANSYNSPLHF; DNA: TGCGCCAGCAGCTTGACAGCCAACTCCTATAATTCACCCCTCCACTTT
J: TRBJ2-3; D: NA; V: TRBV5-1; size: NA; CDR3: CASSSAATTSTDTQYF; DNA: TGCGCCAGCAGCTCGGCGGCTACCACTAGCACAGATACGCAGTATTTT
J: TRBJ2-7; D: NA; V: TRBV10-1; size: NA; CDR3: CASSESCAGIYEQYF; DNA: TGCGCCAGCAGTGAGTCGTGTGCAGGGATCTACGAGCAGTACTTC
J: TRBJ2-7; D: TRBD2; V: TRBV7-2; size: NA; CDR3: CASGRAAGDYGQYF; DNA: TGTGCCAGCGGTAGGGCTGCCGGGGACTACGGGCAGTACTTC
J: TRBJ2-3; D: NA; V: TRBV6-5; size: NA; CDR3: CASSTTGLDTQYF; DNA: TGTGCCAGCAGTACGACTGGACTAGATACGCAGTATTTT
J: TRBJ2-3; D: TRBD1; V: TRBV2; size: NA; CDR3: CASSAGTGGDTQYF; DNA: TGTGCCAGCAGTGCCGGGACAGGCGGAGATACGCAGTATTTT
J: TRBJ2-3; D: TRBD2; V: TRBV5-1; size: NA; CDR3: CASSLSSGKGAGDTQYF; DNA: TGCGCCAGCAGCTTGTCTAGCGGGAAGGGGGCGGGAGATACGCAGTATTTT
J: TRBJ2-7; D: NA; V: TRBV30; size: once; CDR3: CAWSVGRTYEQYF; DNA: TGTGCCTGGAGTGTAGGCAGGACCTACGAGCAGTACTTC
J: TRBJ1-4; D: NA; V: TRBV6-1; size: NA; CDR3: CASSASTGIGHEKLFF; DNA: TGTGCCAGCAGTGCATCTACAGGGATCGGGCATGAAAAACTGTTTTTT
J: TRBJ1-1; D: TRBD1; V: TRBV4-3; size: NA; CDR3: CASSQPGTAMTEAFF; DNA: TGCGCCAGCAGCCAACCCGGGACAGCGATGACTGAAGCTTTCTTT
J: TRBJ2-5; D: TRBD2; V: TRBV11-3; size: NA; CDR3: CASSLGTTSGTETQYF; DNA: TGTGCCAGCAGCTTAGGAACGACTAGCGGGACAGAGACCCAGTACTTC
J: TRBJ2-2; D: NA; V: TRBV12-5; size: NA; CDR3: CASGLADSLSGELFF; DNA: TGTGCTAGTGGTTTGGCGGACAGTTTGTCCGGGGAGCTGTTTTTT
J: TRBJ2-7; D: NA; V: TRBV4-1; size: once; CDR3: CASSRTEIYEQYF; DNA: TGCGCCAGCAGCCGGACAGAAATATACGAGCAGTACTTC
J: TRBJ2-1; D: TRBD1; V: TRBV7-2; size: NA; CDR3: CASSLEGQGAGNEQFF; DNA: TGTGCCAGCAGCTTAGAAGGTCAGGGGGCGGGAAATGAGCAGTTCTTC
J: TRBJ2-7; D: NA; V: TRBV4-1; size: once; CDR3: CASSQSSGTRTYEQYF; DNA: TGCGCCAGCAGCCAGAGTTCCGGGACTCGAACCTACGAGCAGTACTTC
J: TRBJ2-6; D: TRBD1; V: TRBV19; size: NA; CDR3: CASSSAGGGAGANVLTF; DNA: TGTGCCAGTAGTAGCGCAGGGGGCGGTGCTGGGGCCAACGTCCTGACTTTC